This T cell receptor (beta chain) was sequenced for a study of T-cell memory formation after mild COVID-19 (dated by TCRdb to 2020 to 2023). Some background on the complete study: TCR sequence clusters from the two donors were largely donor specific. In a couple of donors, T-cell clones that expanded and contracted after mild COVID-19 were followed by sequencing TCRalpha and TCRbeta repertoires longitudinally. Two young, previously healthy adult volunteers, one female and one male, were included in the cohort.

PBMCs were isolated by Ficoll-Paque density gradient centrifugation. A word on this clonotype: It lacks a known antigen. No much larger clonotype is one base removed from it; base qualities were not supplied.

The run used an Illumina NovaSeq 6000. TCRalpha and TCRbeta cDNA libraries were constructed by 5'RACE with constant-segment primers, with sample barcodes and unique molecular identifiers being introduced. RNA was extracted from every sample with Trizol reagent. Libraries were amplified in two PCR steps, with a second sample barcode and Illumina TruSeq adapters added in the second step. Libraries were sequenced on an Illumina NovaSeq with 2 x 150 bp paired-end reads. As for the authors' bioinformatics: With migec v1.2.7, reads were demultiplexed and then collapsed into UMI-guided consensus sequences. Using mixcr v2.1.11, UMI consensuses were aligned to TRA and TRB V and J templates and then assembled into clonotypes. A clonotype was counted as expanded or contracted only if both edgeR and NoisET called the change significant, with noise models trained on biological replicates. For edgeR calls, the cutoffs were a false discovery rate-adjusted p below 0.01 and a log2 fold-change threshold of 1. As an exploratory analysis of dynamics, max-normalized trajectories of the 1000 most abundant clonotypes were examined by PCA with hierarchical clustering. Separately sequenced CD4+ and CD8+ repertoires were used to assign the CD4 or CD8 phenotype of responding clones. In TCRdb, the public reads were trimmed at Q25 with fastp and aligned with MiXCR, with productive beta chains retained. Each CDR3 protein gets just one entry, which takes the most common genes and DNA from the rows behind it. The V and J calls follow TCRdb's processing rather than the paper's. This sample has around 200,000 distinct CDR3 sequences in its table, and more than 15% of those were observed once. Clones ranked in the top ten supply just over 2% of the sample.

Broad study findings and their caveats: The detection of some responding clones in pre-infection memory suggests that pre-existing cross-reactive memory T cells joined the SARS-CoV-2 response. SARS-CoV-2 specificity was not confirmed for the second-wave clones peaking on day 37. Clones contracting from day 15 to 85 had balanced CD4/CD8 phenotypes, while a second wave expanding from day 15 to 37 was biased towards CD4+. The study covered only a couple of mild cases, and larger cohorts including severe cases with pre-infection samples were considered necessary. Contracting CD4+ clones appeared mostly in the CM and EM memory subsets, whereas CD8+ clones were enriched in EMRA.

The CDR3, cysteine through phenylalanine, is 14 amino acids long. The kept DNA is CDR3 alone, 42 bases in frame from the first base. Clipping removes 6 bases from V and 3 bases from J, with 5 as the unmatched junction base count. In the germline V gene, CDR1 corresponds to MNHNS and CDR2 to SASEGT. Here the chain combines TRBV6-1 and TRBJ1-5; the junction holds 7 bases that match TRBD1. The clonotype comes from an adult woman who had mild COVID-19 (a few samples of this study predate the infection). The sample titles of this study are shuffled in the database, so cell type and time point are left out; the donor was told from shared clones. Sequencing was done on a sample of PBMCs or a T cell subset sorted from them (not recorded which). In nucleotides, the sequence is TGTGCCAGCAGCGCCACAGGGGTCAATCAGCCCCAGCATTTT. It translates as CASSATGVNQPQHF.